This T cell receptor beta chain was observed in a study of blood T cell repertoires in COVID-19. Study details: Acute-phase and convalescent COVID-19 samples originated in the United States, Italy and Spain. T cells, B-cell-depleted T cells, or PBMCs provided the cDNA or gDNA that served as material.

Looked up from germline, CDR1 is LNHDA and CDR2 is SQIVND (reference sequence). V lost 6 bases and J 6 bases, leaving 11 bases between the germline ends. This CDR3 is built from 13 residues. Per the original data handling: Reference gene primer amplification yielded estimated nucleated cell counts. Sequencing was performed with immunoSEQ multiplex PCR; in TCRdb, only in-frame clones are kept and a portion is missing. Clone size and the V and J calls come from that table; the DNA yielded D and trimming. The sample shows approximately 180,000 clones, 90% of them seen only once. The sequencing sample was made of peripheral blood. The V gene is TRBV19, the J gene TRBJ1-4, with D unclear. The clonotype was recovered from a man over 45 with acute or convalescent COVID-19. As DNA, the CDR3 is TGTGCCAGTAGAATGGAGTCTTATGAAAAACTGTTTTTT. It is translated as CASRMESYEKLFF.